This TCR beta chain appears in the sequencing data of a study of blood T cell repertoires in COVID-19. About the research overall: In each case, the material was cDNA or gDNA derived from T cells, B-cell-depleted T cells, or PBMCs.

This clone was detected only once. The J segment lost 5 bases and the V segment lost 4 bases, leaving 5 bases of the junction unmatched. There are 17 residues in the CDR3. Germline V lookup: CDR1 SEHNR, CDR2 FQNEAQ (reference sequence). Sequenced by immunoSEQ multiplex PCR; TCRdb stores in-frame clones only, minus some. The sample has tens of thousands of clones, roughly 82% seen once. This chain joins TRBV7-9 and TRBJ2-2; 15 bases fit TRBD2. This TCR was sampled from an elderly woman with acute or convalescent COVID-19. The sequenced material came from peripheral blood. The CDR3 here is CASSSGLAGGITGELFF. CDR3 in DNA: TGTGCCAGCAGCTCCGGACTAGCGGGAGGGATAACCGGGGAGCTGTTTTTT.